This T cell receptor beta chain was sequenced in a study of neurological immune-mediated disorders. Notes on the study in general: HTLV-1-associated myelopathy had the most TCR clonal expansion, while multiple sclerosis had the least, a level that fell below healthy controls.

TCRdb called the 5' RACE reads again in MiXCR, with one record for every CDR3 protein. The sample holds fewer than 70,000 distinct CDR3 sequences; roughly 9.7% are singletons and the top ten take approximately 12%. Time point in this sample: longitudinal time-point 2. Where libraries were unsorted, they were derived from 2 million PBMCs stored at -80 degrees C. This clonotype was recorded at least ten times. Antigen: not known. The material sequenced was PBMCs. This sequence was found in a man aged 30 to 45 in good health.

The CDR3 spells CASISGRGYNEQFF. The CDR3 DNA reads TGTGCCAGCATTTCCGGGAGGGGTTACAATGAGCAGTTCTTC. V and J are TRBV7-2 and TRBJ2-1, with 8 bases aligning to TRBD2. Germline V gives CDR1 SGHTA, CDR2 FQGNSA. The CDR3 contains 14 residues. The V gene end was trimmed by 7 bases and the J gene end by 4 bases; junction bases not matched to a gene: 6.